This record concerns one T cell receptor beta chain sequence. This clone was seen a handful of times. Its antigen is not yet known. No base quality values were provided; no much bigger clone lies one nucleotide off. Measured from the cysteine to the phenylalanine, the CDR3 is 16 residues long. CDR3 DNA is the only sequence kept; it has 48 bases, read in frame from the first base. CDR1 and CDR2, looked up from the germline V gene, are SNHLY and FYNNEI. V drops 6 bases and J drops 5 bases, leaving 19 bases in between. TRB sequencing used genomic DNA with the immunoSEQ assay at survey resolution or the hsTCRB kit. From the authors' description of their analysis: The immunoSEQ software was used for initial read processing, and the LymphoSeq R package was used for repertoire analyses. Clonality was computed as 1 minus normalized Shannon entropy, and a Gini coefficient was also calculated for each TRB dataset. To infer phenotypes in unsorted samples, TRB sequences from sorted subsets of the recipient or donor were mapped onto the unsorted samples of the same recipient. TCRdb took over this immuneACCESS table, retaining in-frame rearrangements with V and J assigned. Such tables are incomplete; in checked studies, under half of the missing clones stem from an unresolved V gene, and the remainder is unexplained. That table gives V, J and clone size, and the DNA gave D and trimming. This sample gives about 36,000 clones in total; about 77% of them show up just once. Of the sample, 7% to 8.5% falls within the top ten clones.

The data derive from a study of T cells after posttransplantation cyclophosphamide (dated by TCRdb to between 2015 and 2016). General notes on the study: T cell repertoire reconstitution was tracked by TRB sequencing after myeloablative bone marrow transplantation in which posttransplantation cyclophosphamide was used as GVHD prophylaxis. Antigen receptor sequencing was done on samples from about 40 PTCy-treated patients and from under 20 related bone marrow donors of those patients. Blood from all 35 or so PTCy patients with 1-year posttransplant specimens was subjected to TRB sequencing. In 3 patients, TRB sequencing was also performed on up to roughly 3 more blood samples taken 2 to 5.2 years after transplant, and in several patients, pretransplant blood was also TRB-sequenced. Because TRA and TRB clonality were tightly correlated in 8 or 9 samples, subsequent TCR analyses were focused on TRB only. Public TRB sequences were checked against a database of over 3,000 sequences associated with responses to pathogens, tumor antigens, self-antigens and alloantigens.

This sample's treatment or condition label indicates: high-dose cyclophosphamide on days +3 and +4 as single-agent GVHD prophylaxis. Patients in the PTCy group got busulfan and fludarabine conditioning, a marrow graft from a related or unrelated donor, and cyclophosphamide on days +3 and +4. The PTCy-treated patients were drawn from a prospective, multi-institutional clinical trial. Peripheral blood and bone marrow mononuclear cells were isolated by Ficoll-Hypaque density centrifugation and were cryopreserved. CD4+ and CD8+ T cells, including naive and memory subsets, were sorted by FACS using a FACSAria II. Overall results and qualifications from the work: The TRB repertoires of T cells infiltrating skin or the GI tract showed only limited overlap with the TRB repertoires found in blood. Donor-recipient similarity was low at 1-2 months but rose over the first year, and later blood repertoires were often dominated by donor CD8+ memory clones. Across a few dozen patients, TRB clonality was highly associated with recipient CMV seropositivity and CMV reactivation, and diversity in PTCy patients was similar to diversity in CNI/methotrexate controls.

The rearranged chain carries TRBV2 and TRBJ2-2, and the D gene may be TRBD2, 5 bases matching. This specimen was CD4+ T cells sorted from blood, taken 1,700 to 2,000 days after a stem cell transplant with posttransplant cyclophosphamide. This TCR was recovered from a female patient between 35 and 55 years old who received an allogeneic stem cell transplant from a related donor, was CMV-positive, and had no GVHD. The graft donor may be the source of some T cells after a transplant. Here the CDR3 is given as CASRATRAGGTGELFF. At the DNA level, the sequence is TGTGCCAGCAGGGCTACACGGGCTGGCGGGACCGGGGAGCTGTTTTTT.